The clone carrying this T cell receptor (beta chain) was counted a single time. The data were taken from a study of T cell clones after liver transplantation. In the study overall: A pre-transplant mixed lymphocyte reaction with TCRbeta sequencing defined graft-donor-reactive clones followed in post-transplant blood. At least one year of complete immunosuppression withdrawal without enzymes over twice normal defined tolerance. Apart from three HCV-positive recipients, transplants were for non-autoimmune, non-viral reasons.

V shed 2 bases and J shed 8 bases, with 6 bases lying between them. From germline, CDR1 is SGHAT and CDR2 FQNNGV. This CDR3 has 11 residues. The protocol was immunoSEQ multiplex PCR, while the TCRdb copy is restricted to in-frame clones and leaves out a portion. The data contain more than 95,000 clones, approximately 78% of them singletons. Sequenced here: CD4+ T cells from blood, sampled before liver transplant. The sequence derives from a human donor who received a liver transplant. The chain links TRBV11-2 to TRBJ1-1; D possibly corresponds to TRBD1 (5 bases). Here the CDR3 reads CASSLQGEAFF. CDR3 coding DNA: TGTGCCAGCAGCTTACAGGGAGAAGCTTTCTTT.